The 25 T cell receptor beta chains given below trace back to one sample, sequenced in a study of identifying expanded T cells in peripheral blood. The protocol was immunoSEQ multiplex PCR, while the TCRdb copy is restricted to in-frame clones and leaves out a portion. The table records 70,000 or so clones, roughly 90% of them present only once. Material for sequencing was blood. These receptors all stem from a person aged 18 to 70 in good health.

V gene TRBV6-1 combines with J gene TRBJ1-2, with 7 nucleotides matching TRBD1. Germline V gene sequence: CDR1 MNHNS, CDR2 SASEGT. The J segment lost 3 bases and the V segment lost 4 bases, leaving 5 bases of the junction unmatched. This CDR3 is built from 14 residues. The CDR3 protein is CASSATGPHYGYTF. DNA of the CDR3: TGTGCCAGCAGTGCGACAGGGCCCCACTATGGCTACACCTTC.

The genes are TRBV11-2 and TRBJ2-7, with 7 bases matching TRBD2. Looked up from germline, CDR1 is SGHAT and CDR2 is FQNNGV. V was pared by 1 base and J by 7 bases, with 4 bases of the junction left unmatched. The CDR3 sequence is 13 residues long. The CDR3 DNA reads TGTGCCAGCAGCTTAGTTAGGGGAGGGGAGCAGTACTTC. It yields the protein CASSLVRGGEQYF. The full variable domain, completed using reference TRBV11-2 and TRBJ2-7, is EAGVAQSPRYKIIEKRQSVAFWCNPISGHATLYWYQQILGQGPKLLIQFQNNGVVDDSQLPKDRFSAERLKGVDSTLKIQPAKLEDSAVYLCASSLVRGGEQYFGPGTRLTVT.

This chain links TRBV18 with TRBJ2-7; 16 positions agree with TRBD2. Germline V gene sequence: CDR1 KGHSH, CDR2 LQKENI. The CDR3 spans 18 residues. V was clipped by 3 bases and J by 0 bases; unmatched bases: 5. DNA of the CDR3: TGTGCCAGCTCACCCCTCGGGACTAGCGGGAGGGCCTCCTACGAGCAGTACTTC. Its translation is CASSPLGTSGRASYEQYF.

The CDR3 DNA reads TGCGCCAGCAAGCTCCGGGACAGTACCAATGAGCAGTTCTTC. Amino acids: CASKLRDSTNEQFF. This chain links TRBV5-1 with TRBJ2-1; 7 bases match TRBD1. CDR3 length: 14 amino acids. Germline CDR1 reads SGHRS; CDR2 reads YFSETQ. With V trimmed by 6 bases and J by 6 bases, 9 bases remained unmatched.

Note on this clone: The junction differs from germline at one of its ends, possibly a read error. This chain connects TRBV7-9 to TRBJ2-3; D may be TRBD2 (5 bases). Germline assignment: CDR1 SEHNR and CDR2 FQNEAQ (reference sequence). The CDR3 loop spans 14 amino acids. The CDR3 sequence: CASSFRVVRETSHF. CDR3 nucleotide sequence: TGTGCCAGCAGCTTTCGCGTGGTACGGGAAACCAGTCATTTT.

The J gene is TRBJ1-1, the V gene TRBV5-1; D unclear. Germline CDR1 is SGHRS and CDR2 is YFSETQ. The CDR3 is made up of 13 amino acids. V lost 2 bases and J lost 0, with 5 bases in between. In DNA form, the CDR3 reads TGCGCCAGCAGCTTAAGGCTGAACACTGAAGCTTTCTTT. It translates to CASSLRLNTEAFF.

The V gene is TRBV20-1, the J gene TRBJ2-5; D gene uncertain. The CDR3 sequence is 10 residues long. V lost 6 bases to trimming and J lost 5 bases, with 7 bases between them. The germline CDR1 and CDR2 sequences are DFQATT and SNEGSKA (reference sequence). In DNA form, the CDR3 reads TGCAGTGCCCCGAGGGAGACCCAGTACTTC. Its protein is CSAPRETQYF.

V and J are TRBV15 and TRBJ2-7; 9 nucleotides align to TRBD1. Germline V gene sequence: CDR1 LNHNV, CDR2 YYDKDF (reference sequence). V lost 5 bases and J lost 6; bases outside the gene matches: 5. The CDR3 consists of 13 residues. The CDR3: CATSRDRVSEQYF. The CDR3 bases are TGTGCCACCAGCCGGGACAGGGTAAGCGAGCAGTACTTC.

The J gene is TRBJ2-2, the V gene TRBV2; D uncertain. This CDR3 is built from 13 residues. Germline V CDR1 and CDR2: SNHLY, FYNNEI. With 4 bases removed from V and 3 bases from J, the gap between germline ends came to 6 bases. CDR3 coding DNA: TGTGCCAGCAGTGTACAGTACACCGGGGAGCTGTTTTTT. Protein product: CASSVQYTGELFF.

CDR3 in DNA: TGTGCCAGCAGCGTAGACGCGGGATACGATGAGCAGTTCTTC. It encodes CASSVDAGYDEQFF. The rearrangement links TRBV9 to TRBJ2-1; TRBD2 is a possible D gene (6 bases). The CDR3 runs to 14 residues. The germline gives CDR1 SGDLS, CDR2 YYNGEE. The ends were cut back, 0 bases at V and 8 bases at J, with 12 bases in the middle.

The genes are TRBV2 and TRBJ2-1, with 8 bases matching TRBD2. This CDR3 comprises 14 residues. In germline, CDR1 is SNHLY, CDR2 FYNNEI. The V gene end was trimmed by 5 bases and the J gene end by 7 bases; junction bases not matched to a gene: 7. The CDR3 reads CASSWTSSLNEQFF. The CDR3 region has the DNA TGTGCCAGCAGTTGGACTAGCTCTTTGAATGAGCAGTTCTTC.

V usage is TRBV10-3 and J usage is TRBJ1-3; D remains ambiguous. V was trimmed by 10 bases and J by 6 bases, leaving 10 bases between them. Germline CDR1 ENHRY, CDR2 SYGVKD. The CDR3 extends over 11 amino acids. In nucleotides, the CDR3 is TGTGCCACCCAGAAGGAAAACACCATATATTTT. Translated, it gives CATQKENTIYF.

This sequence joins TRBV21-1 and TRBJ1-2; the table assigns TRBD1, which was not confirmed against the DNA. TRBV21-1 counts as a pseudogene. This CDR3 is 16 amino acids long. CDR3 bases: TGTGCCAGCAGACTCCTGGGGACAGCTCCTAACTATGGCTACACCTTC. It translates to CASRLLGTAPNYGYTF.

This chain links TRBV2 with TRBJ1-4, with 9 bases aligning to TRBD1. Germline lookup yields CDR1 SNHLY and CDR2 FYNNEI. The trim removed 1 base at V and 7 bases at J, leaving 1 base unmatched. The CDR3 runs to 14 residues. Here the CDR3 DNA reads TGTGCCAGCAGTGAAGGACAGGGGGGTGAAAAACTGTTTTTT. It yields the protein CASSEGQGGEKLFF.

CDR3 sequence (DNA): TGTGCCAGTAGTATGGGGACAGGGGTTGCCTATGGCTACACCTTC. Translation: CASSMGTGVAYGYTF. The chain links TRBV19 to TRBJ1-2, with 10 bases matching TRBD1. The CDR3 contains 15 residues. Germline CDR1 reads LNHDA; CDR2 reads SQIVND (reference sequence). V dropped 3 bases and J dropped 4; count of bases not matched to a gene: 5.

The chain is built from TRBV9 and TRBJ2-7; no definite D call. CDR1 is SGDLS, CDR2 YYNGEE, per germline. V lost 4 bases and J lost 4, with 15 bases in between. This CDR3 is 14 amino acids long. The CDR3 here is CASSPQMEYYEQYF. CDR3 nucleotide sequence: TGTGCCAGCAGCCCCCAGATGGAATATTACGAGCAGTACTTC.

V and J are TRBV2 and TRBJ2-1; D is undetermined. The CDR3 is made up of 13 amino acids. Germline-derived CDR1 and CDR2 are SNHLY and FYNNEI. Trimming stripped 2 bases from V and 6 bases from J, with 8 bases between. The CDR3 nucleotides read TGTGCCAGCAGTGAAAATCGTGGCAATGAGCAGTTCTTC. This sequence encodes CASSENRGNEQFF.

The chain carries TRBV7-2 and TRBJ1-2, with D perhaps TRBD1 (5 bases). The germline V and J ends were trimmed by 5 bases and 6 bases, with 10 bases remaining between them. This CDR3 is 12 amino acids long. Germline lookup yields CDR1 SGHTA and CDR2 FQGNSA. DNA for the CDR3: TGTGCCAGCAGCCCCCGGGGGAATGGCTACACCTTC. Amino acid sequence: CASSPRGNGYTF. The complete variable domain, with remaining parts taken from reference TRBV7-2 and TRBJ1-2, reads GAGVSQSPSNKVTEKGKDVELRCDPISGHTALYWYRQSLGQGLEFLIYFQGNSAPDKSGLPSDRFSAERTGGSVSTLTIQRTQQEDSAVYLCASSPRGNGYTFGSGTRLTVV.

The chain employs TRBV18 and TRBJ1-2; no reliable D call. V was trimmed by 1 base and J by 4 bases, leaving 16 bases between them. In germline, CDR1 is KGHSH, CDR2 LQKENI. This CDR3 region has 16 residues. CDR3 loop: CASSPQAVGSFYGYTF. The CDR3 nucleotides are TGTGCCAGCTCACCACAAGCTGTCGGTTCCTTCTATGGCTACACCTTC. The variable domain in full, completed from reference TRBV18 and TRBJ1-2, reads NAGVMQNPRHLVRRRGQEARLRCSPMKGHSHVYWYRQLPEEGLKFMVYLQKENIIDESGMPKERFSAEFPKEGPSILRIQQVVRGDSAAYFCASSPQAVGSFYGYTFGSGTRLTVV.

The CDR3 region is CASSFDLPGAGEQYF. CDR3 coding DNA: TGCGCCAGCAGCTTCGATTTACCGGGGGCGGGGGAGCAGTACTTC. This rearrangement joins TRBV5-1 to TRBJ2-7; D could derive from TRBD1 or TRBD2 (6 bases each). The V gene lost 2 bases and the J gene lost 7 bases, with 19 bases spanning the gap. Germline V gives CDR1 SGHRS, CDR2 YFSETQ. This CDR3 has 15 amino acids. Supplemented by reference TRBV5-1 and TRBJ2-7, the full variable domain reads KAGVTQTPRYLIKTRGQQVTLSCSPISGHRSVSWYQQTPGQGLQFLFEYFSETQRNKGNFPGRFSGRQFSNSRSEMNVSTLELGDSALYLCASSFDLPGAGEQYFGPGTRLTVT.

The V gene is TRBV28, the J gene TRBJ2-3, with 7 bases fitting TRBD1. Trimming at V came to 5 bases and at J to 0 bases, leaving 5 bases not matched to a gene. The CDR3 extends over 15 amino acids. Germline loops: CDR1 MDHEN, CDR2 SYDVKM. CDR3: CASSHRDRSTDTQYF. The CDR3 DNA sequence: TGTGCCAGCAGTCACCGGGACAGAAGCACAGATACGCAGTATTTT.

The rearrangement uses TRBV28 and TRBJ2-5, with D possibly matching TRBD2 (6 bases). The germline gives CDR1 MDHEN, CDR2 SYDVKM. CDR3 size: 15 residues. V shed 10 bases and J shed 1 base, with 19 bases lying between them. CDR3 protein: CATQVGSGFQETQYF. CDR3 bases: TGTGCCACCCAAGTTGGGAGCGGGTTCCAAGAGACCCAGTACTTC.

Remarks on this clone: The same CDR3 arises from other DNA sequences in this sample as well. J is TRBJ1-2 and V is TRBV7-2, with D perhaps TRBD1 (5 bases). CDR1 and CDR2 (germline): SGHTA, FQGNSA. V was clipped by 2 bases and J by 6 bases, with 10 bases between them. The CDR3 length is 13 residues. The CDR3 nucleotides read TGTGCCAGCAGCTTACAGGGAGGGGATGGCTACACCTTC. It yields the protein CASSLQGGDGYTF.

This chain links TRBV19 with TRBJ2-2; D might be TRBD2 (5 bases). CDR1 is LNHDA and CDR2 is SQIVND in the germline V gene (reference sequence). V lost 0 bases and J 5 bases, leaving 7 bases between the germline ends. The CDR3 has 14 amino acids. CDR3 nucleotide sequence: TGTGCCAGTAGTATAGATCGGGGAACCGGGGAGCTGTTTTTT. It encodes CASSIDRGTGELFF.

The chain carries TRBV14 and TRBJ2-2; maybe TRBD1 (5 bases). The CDR3 spans 15 residues. In germline, CDR1 is SGHDN, CDR2 FVKESK. The ends were cut back, 4 bases at V and 6 bases at J, with 15 bases in the middle. The CDR3 loop is CASSPLGPRAGELFF. The CDR3, as DNA: TGTGCCAGCAGCCCCTTGGGGCCTCGCGCCGGGGAGCTGTTTTTT.